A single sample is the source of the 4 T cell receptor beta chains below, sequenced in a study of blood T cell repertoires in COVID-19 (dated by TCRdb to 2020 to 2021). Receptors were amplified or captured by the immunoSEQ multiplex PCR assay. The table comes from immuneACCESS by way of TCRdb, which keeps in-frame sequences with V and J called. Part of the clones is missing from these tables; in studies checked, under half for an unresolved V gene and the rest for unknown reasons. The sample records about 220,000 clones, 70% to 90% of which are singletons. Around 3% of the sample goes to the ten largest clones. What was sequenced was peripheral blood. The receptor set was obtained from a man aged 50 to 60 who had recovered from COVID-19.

CDR3 sequence (DNA): TGCGCCAGCAGCCAAATCAGTCGGGCAACTAATGAAAAACTGTTTTTT. Amino acid sequence: CASSQISRATNEKLFF. The rearrangement uses TRBV4-1 and TRBJ1-4; D not certain. Trimming took off 2 bases at V and 0 bases at J, with 10 bases between the two ends. The CDR3 consists of 16 residues. CDR1 and CDR2 from the germline V gene are MGHRA and YSYEKL.

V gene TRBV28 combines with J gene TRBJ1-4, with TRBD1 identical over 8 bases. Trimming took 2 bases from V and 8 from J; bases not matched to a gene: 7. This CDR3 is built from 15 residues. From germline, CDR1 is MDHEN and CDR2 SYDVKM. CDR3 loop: CASSLPQGAGEKLFF. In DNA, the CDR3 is TGTGCCAGCAGTTTACCGCAGGGGGCAGGGGAAAAACTGTTTTTT.

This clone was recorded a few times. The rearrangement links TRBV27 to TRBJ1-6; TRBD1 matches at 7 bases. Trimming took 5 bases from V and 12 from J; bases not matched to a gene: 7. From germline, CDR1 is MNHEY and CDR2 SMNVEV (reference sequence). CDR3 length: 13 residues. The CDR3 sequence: CASSIDRVLPLHF. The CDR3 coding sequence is TGTGCCAGCAGTATTGACAGGGTGTTACCCCTCCACTTT.

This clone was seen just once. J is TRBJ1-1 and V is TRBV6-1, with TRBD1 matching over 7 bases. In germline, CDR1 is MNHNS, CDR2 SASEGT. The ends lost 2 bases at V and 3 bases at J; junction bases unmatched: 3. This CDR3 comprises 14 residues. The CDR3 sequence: CASSERGTDTEAFF. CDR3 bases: TGTGCCAGCAGTGAAAGAGGGACAGACACTGAAGCTTTCTTT.